The rows below give T cell receptor beta chains drawn from one sample of a study of T cells in Graves' hyperthyroidism and ophthalmopathy. TCRdb analysed the multiplex PCR reads with MiXCR anew, one entry per CDR3 protein. The sample carries approximately 500,000 distinct CDR3 sequences, about half recorded once. The sequenced sample consisted of peripheral blood or thyroid tissue (not recorded which). These receptors all stem from a woman under 30 with Graves' hyperthyroidism. CDR3s include the opening cysteine and the closing phenylalanine or tryptophan. A D gene is named only where the DNA matches it firmly. Clone size is stated in some rows and not others, as once, few, many or a class when expanded.

CDR3nt: TGTGCCAGCAGCCAGGTGACAGCGACACGGACCCAGTACTTC
CDR3aa: CASSQVTATRTQYF
j_gene: TRBJ2-5
v_gene: TRBV7-9
abundance: .
d_gene: .

CDR3nt: TGTGCCAGCAGGGAGGAGGGGCCTGGCTACACCTTC
CDR3aa: CASREEGPGYTF
j_gene: TRBJ1-2
v_gene: TRBV5-6
abundance: .
d_gene: .

CDR3nt: TGTGCCAGCAGCGACAGGTACCCCCCGTGGACAGTCTCTGGAAACACCATATATTTT
CDR3aa: CASSDRYPPWTVSGNTIYF
j_gene: TRBJ1-3
v_gene: TRBV7-2
abundance: .
d_gene: .

CDR3nt: TGTGCCAGCAGGAATGGAGCTGGTGGAGAGACCCAGTACTTC
CDR3aa: CASRNGAGGETQYF
j_gene: TRBJ2-5
v_gene: TRBV2
abundance: many
d_gene: .

CDR3nt: TGTGCCAGCAGCCAAGATTCCCGGGCCGATCAGCCCCAGCATTTT
CDR3aa: CASSQDSRADQPQHF
j_gene: TRBJ1-5
v_gene: TRBV3-1
abundance: .
d_gene: .

CDR3nt: TGTGCCAGCAGCTGGCGGAGGAAGGAAAAACTGTTTTTT
CDR3aa: CASSWRRKEKLFF
j_gene: TRBJ1-4
v_gene: TRBV7-6
abundance: .
d_gene: .

CDR3nt: TGTGCCAGCAGCCTGATAGGACAGGGGCACGACTGCGAGCAGTACTTC
CDR3aa: CASSLIGQGHDCEQYF
j_gene: TRBJ2-7
v_gene: TRBV7-9
abundance: .
d_gene: TRBD1

CDR3nt: TGTGCATCTAGACCCGGGACAGGGGGCTACGAGCAGTACTTC
CDR3aa: CASRPGTGGYEQYF
j_gene: TRBJ2-7
v_gene: TRBV30
abundance: .
d_gene: TRBD1

CDR3nt: TGTGCCAGCAGCTTTGTATCTTCGGAGAATTCACCCCTCCACTTT
CDR3aa: CASSFVSSENSPLHF
j_gene: TRBJ1-6
v_gene: TRBV7-9
abundance: many
d_gene: .

CDR3nt: TGTGCCAGCAGCTATGGGACAGGGAAGCAGCCCCAGCATTTT
CDR3aa: CASSYGTGKQPQHF
j_gene: TRBJ1-5
v_gene: TRBV7-8
abundance: .
d_gene: TRBD1

CDR3nt: TGTGCCAGCAGTGAATGGGGCGGAGGTCAAGAGACCCAGTACTTC
CDR3aa: CASSEWGGGQETQYF
j_gene: TRBJ2-5
v_gene: TRBV7-3
abundance: .
d_gene: .

CDR3nt: TGCGCCAGCAGCCGGGGACAGGGGTCCCACGAGCAGTACTTC
CDR3aa: CASSRGQGSHEQYF
j_gene: TRBJ2-7
v_gene: TRBV5-1
abundance: many
d_gene: TRBD1

CDR3nt: TGTGCCAGCAGCTCGGGAGGGAACGGCTACGAGCAGTACTTC
CDR3aa: CASSSGGNGYEQYF
j_gene: TRBJ2-7
v_gene: TRBV12-3/TRBV12-4
abundance: once
d_gene: TRBD2

CDR3nt: TGCGCCAGCAGCCAGGGACAGGGGGCCGCAAAGGAGCCCCAGCATTTT
CDR3aa: CASSQGQGAAKEPQHF
j_gene: TRBJ1-5
v_gene: TRBV4-1
abundance: many
d_gene: TRBD1

CDR3nt: TGTGCCAGTAGGCCCGGACAGCCCATGAACACTGAAGCTTTCTTT
CDR3aa: CASRPGQPMNTEAFF
j_gene: TRBJ1-1
v_gene: TRBV19
abundance: many
d_gene: .

CDR3nt: TGCAGCGTCCAAGGACAGGGCCTCTATGGCTACACCTTC
CDR3aa: CSVQGQGLYGYTF
j_gene: TRBJ1-2
v_gene: TRBV29-1
abundance: many
d_gene: TRBD1

CDR3nt: .
CDR3aa: CSVGPGLAGVVPGSCFF
j_gene: TRBJ2-2
v_gene: TRBV29-1
abundance: once
d_gene: .

CDR3nt: TGTGCCAGCAGCGAAGAGACAGGGGTTTCCTATGGCTACACCTTC
CDR3aa: CASSEETGVSYGYTF
j_gene: TRBJ1-2
v_gene: TRBV5-5
abundance: many
d_gene: TRBD1

CDR3nt: TGTGCCAGCAGCCAGGGGGACAGGTTTTACGAGCAGTACTTC
CDR3aa: CASSQGDRFYEQYF
j_gene: TRBJ2-7
v_gene: TRBV3-1
abundance: .
d_gene: TRBD1

CDR3nt: TGCAGTGCTATCTCGACGAATGGGAACACTGAAGCTTTCTTT
CDR3aa: CSAISTNGNTEAFF
j_gene: TRBJ1-1
v_gene: TRBV20-1
abundance: many
d_gene: .

CDR3nt: TGCAGCGTTGAGCCCCTGGGGGGAAACGAGCAGTACTTC
CDR3aa: CSVEPLGGNEQYF
j_gene: TRBJ2-7
v_gene: TRBV29-1
abundance: .
d_gene: .

CDR3nt: TGCGCCAGCAGCTTGCAGGGGAGGACTGAGACCCAGTACTTC
CDR3aa: CASSLQGRTETQYF
j_gene: TRBJ2-5
v_gene: TRBV5-1
abundance: many
d_gene: .

CDR3nt: TGCAGTGCTAGAGATCGACAGGTTGCAACTAATGAAAAACTGTTTTTT
CDR3aa: CSARDRQVATNEKLFF
j_gene: TRBJ1-4
v_gene: TRBV20-1
abundance: many
d_gene: .

CDR3nt: TGTGCCAGCAGCCGCAACATCAGGGGGGAAAAACTGTTTTTT
CDR3aa: CASSRNIRGEKLFF
j_gene: TRBJ1-4
v_gene: TRBV9
abundance: .
d_gene: TRBD1

CDR3nt: TGTGCCAGCAGCTTGAGTCAAGCTAACTATGGCTACACCTTC
CDR3aa: CASSLSQANYGYTF
j_gene: TRBJ1-2
v_gene: TRBV5-5
abundance: many
d_gene: .

CDR3nt: TGTGCCACCAGTGGTCGAGTCAATCAGCCCCAGCATTTT
CDR3aa: CATSGRVNQPQHF
j_gene: TRBJ1-5
v_gene: TRBV24-1
abundance: many
d_gene: .

CDR3nt: TGCAGTGCTGGGCACCGACAGGGGGCGCGCGGCTACACCTTC
CDR3aa: CSAGHRQGARGYTF
j_gene: TRBJ1-2
v_gene: TRBV20-1
abundance: .
d_gene: TRBD1

CDR3nt: TGTGCCAGCAGCGCGGCCCAGGGACGGGAGACCCAGTACTTC
CDR3aa: CASSAAQGRETQYF
j_gene: TRBJ2-5
v_gene: TRBV9
abundance: many
d_gene: .

CDR3nt: TGTGCCACCACCAAAAGTTGGGGGCGCTCTGGGGCCAACGTCCTGACTTTC
CDR3aa: CATTKSWGRSGANVLTF
j_gene: TRBJ2-6
v_gene: TRBV15
abundance: many
d_gene: .